A single sample is the source of the 22 T cell receptor beta chains below, sequenced in a study of T cell responses to AZD1222 COVID-19 vaccine. Assay used: immunoSEQ multiplex PCR; TCRdb lists only in-frame clones, some missing. Of 110,000 or so clones listed, about 89% are singletons. The specimen was peripheral blood, collected 28 days after the second AZD1222 dose. The receptors come from an adult who received the AZD1222 COVID-19 vaccine.

This sequence joins TRBV30 and TRBJ1-1; D may be TRBD1 (5 bases). CDR3 length equals 12 residues. From germline, CDR1 is GTSNPN and CDR2 SVGIG (reference sequence). Trimming removed 3 bases from V and 4 bases from J, with 9 bases in between. CDR3 DNA sequence: TGTGCCTGGAGCCGGGGGTTCACTGAAGCTTTCTTT. Translation: CAWSRGFTEAFF.

The V call is TRBV11-3, the J call TRBJ2-7; D perhaps matches TRBD1 (6 bases). Germline CDR1 is SGHNT and CDR2 is YENEEA. Trimming pared 4 bases from V and 4 bases from J, leaving 11 bases between. This CDR3 region has 13 residues. The CDR3 spells CASSWTARYEQYF. The CDR3 DNA reads TGTGCCAGCAGCTGGACAGCACGATACGAGCAGTACTTC.

This rearrangement joins TRBV12-3 or TRBV12-4 to TRBJ2-7, with D unclear. The CDR3 spans 12 residues. Trimming removed 3 bases from V and 7 bases from J, with 10 bases in between. In DNA form, the CDR3 reads TGTGCCAGCAGTTTTTCTCTTTCGGAGCAGTACTTC. This sequence encodes CASSFSLSEQYF.

For the CDR3, the DNA is TGTGCCAGCAGTTTTATCCGGGACAGGGGCAATCAGCCCCAGCATTTT. Its translation is CASSFIRDRGNQPQHF. The chain links TRBV28 to TRBJ1-5; 9 positions match TRBD1. The CDR3 has 16 amino acids. Losses at the gene ends were 3 bases for V and 2 bases for J; bases not matched to a gene: 5. Per the germline V gene, CDR1 is MDHEN and CDR2 is SYDVKM.

The chain has TRBV10-3 and TRBJ2-2; a weak D match, TRBD2 (7 bases). This CDR3 is 15 amino acids long. CDR1 and CDR2 from the germline V gene are ENHRY and SYGVKD. V lost 6 bases and J 7 bases, leaving 18 bases between the germline ends. This CDR3 reads CAIRGQMGLFGELFF. CDR3 nucleotides: TGTGCCATCAGGGGACAAATGGGACTATTCGGGGAGCTGTTTTTT.

The chain couples TRBV11-3 to TRBJ2-7; D possibly uses TRBD1 or TRBD2 (6 bases each). Looked up from germline, CDR1 is SGHNT and CDR2 is YENEEA. The CDR3 extends over 14 amino acids. V was shortened by 3 bases and J by 5 bases, with 14 bases between the two germline ends. This CDR3 is CASSFEGGLHEQYF. Here the CDR3 DNA reads TGTGCCAGCAGCTTCGAGGGGGGTTTGCACGAGCAGTACTTC.

The chain uses TRBV18 and TRBJ2-7; 7 bases line up with TRBD1. There are 14 residues in the CDR3. Germline V gene lookup returns CDR1 KGHSH and CDR2 LQKENI. The ends lost 4 bases at V and 0 bases at J; junction bases unmatched: 3. CDR3 residues: CASSRTGSSYEQYF. The CDR3 nucleotides read TGTGCCAGCTCACGGACAGGTTCCTCCTACGAGCAGTACTTC.

For the CDR3, the DNA is TGTGCCAGCAGTACGGACACCGGGTCGCTCAAGCCACCCCTCCACTTT. This codes for CASSTDTGSLKPPLHF. The rearrangement joins TRBV28 to TRBJ1-6, with D perhaps TRBD1 (5 bases). Trimming cost V 5 bases and J 11 bases, with 22 bases left between them. The CDR3 has 16 residues. From germline, CDR1 is MDHEN and CDR2 SYDVKM. The variable domain in full, completed from reference TRBV28 and TRBJ1-6, reads DVKVTQSSRYLVKRTGEKVFLECVQDMDHENMFWYRQDPGLGLRLIYFSYDVKMKEKGDIPEGYSVSREKKERFSLILESASTNQTSMYLCASSTDTGSLKPPLHFGNGTRLTVT.

J is TRBJ2-1 and V is TRBV11-3; TRBD1 matches 9 bases. This CDR3 spans 15 amino acids. Germline V gives CDR1 SGHNT, CDR2 YENEEA. V lost 8 bases to trimming and J lost 5 bases; unmatched junction nucleotides: 10. The CDR3 coding sequence is TGTGCCAGCGCTAACCCCGGGACAGGGCACAATGAGCAGTTCTTC. This codes for CASANPGTGHNEQFF.

This clone was detected once. The CDR3 coding sequence is TGTGCCAGTAGGTTACCGGGACTAGCGGGAGTCAATGAGCAGTTCTTC. Its translation: CASRLPGLAGVNEQFF. The chain is built from TRBV19 and TRBJ2-1; 14 positions agree with TRBD2. The junction had 7 bases not matched to a gene; V was cut back by 6 bases and J by 6 bases. The length of the CDR3 is 16 residues. The V gene's germline CDR1 is LNHDA and CDR2 SQIVND (reference sequence).

The rearrangement joins TRBV7-3 to TRBJ2-3, with TRBD2 matching over 10 bases. This CDR3 has 15 amino acids. Germline CDR1 reads SGHTA; CDR2 reads FQGTGA. The trim removed 2 bases at V and 1 base at J, leaving 0 bases unmatched. The CDR3 sequence is CASSLGLAGTDTQYF. The CDR3 bases are TGTGCCAGCAGCTTAGGACTAGCGGGCACAGATACGCAGTATTTT.

The chain is built from TRBV30 and TRBJ2-7; D is possibly TRBD1 or TRBD2 (6 bases each). Trimming removed 1 base from V and 4 bases from J, with 14 bases in between. The CDR3 spans 14 residues. CDR1 is GTSNPN, CDR2 SVGIG, per germline (reference sequence). This CDR3 reads CAWSAWGARYEQYF. CDR3 nucleotides: TGTGCCTGGAGTGCTTGGGGGGCGCGTTACGAGCAGTACTTC.

The V call is TRBV28, the J call TRBJ2-7; TRBD1 is a possible D gene (5 bases). V dropped 10 bases and J dropped 0 bases, with 13 bases sitting between them. Germline V CDR1 and CDR2: MDHEN, SYDVKM. This CDR3 comprises 13 residues. The CDR3 sequence: CATERTPSYEQYF. CDR3 DNA sequence: TGTGCCACAGAGAGGACACCCTCCTACGAGCAGTACTTC.

This clone showed up just a few times. The chain uses TRBV3-1 (or the pseudogene TRBV3-2) and TRBJ1-1; D gene unclear. V was shortened by 0 bases and J by 5 bases, with 10 bases between the two germline ends. Germline CDR1 reads LGHDT; CDR2 reads YNNKEL (reference sequence). The CDR3 has 14 amino acids. The CDR3 spells CASSQEGEGTEAFF. The CDR3 DNA is TGTGCCAGCAGCCAAGAAGGAGAGGGAACTGAAGCTTTCTTT.

The chain combines TRBV6-6 with TRBJ2-1; D gene uncertain. The germline V gene has CDR1 MNHNY and CDR2 SVGAGI (reference sequence). Between the trimmed V and J ends, which lost 2 bases and 1 base, there was a span of 12 bases. The CDR3 is made up of 16 amino acids. CDR3 residues: CASSYVVLESYNEQFF. The CDR3 DNA sequence: TGTGCCAGCAGTTACGTGGTCCTAGAATCCTACAATGAGCAGTTCTTC.

The chain links TRBV4-3 to TRBJ2-7, with TRBD1 matching 10 bases. V gave up 1 base and J gave up 2 bases; unmatched junction bases: 2. CDR3 size: 15 residues. Germline V gene sequence: CDR1 LGHNA, CDR2 YSLEER. CDR3 protein: CASSQAGTGAYEQYF. The CDR3 region has the DNA TGCGCCAGCAGCCAAGCGGGGACAGGGGCCTACGAGCAGTACTTC.

The V and J genes are TRBV3-1 (or the pseudogene TRBV3-2) and TRBJ2-5, with 7 bases matching TRBD1. V was pared by 4 bases and J by 3 bases, with 5 bases of the junction left unmatched. CDR3 size: 14 residues. CDR1 LGHDT and CDR2 YNNKEL come from the germline V gene (reference sequence). CDR3 sequence: CASSPVGTEETQYF. The CDR3 DNA is TGTGCCAGCAGCCCGGTGGGGACAGAAGAGACCCAGTACTTC.

V is TRBV5-8 and J is TRBJ1-2; 7 bases map to TRBD1. The CDR3 covers 14 residues. V shed 4 bases and J 6 bases; nucleotides not matched to a gene: 9. Germline V gene data show CDR1 as SGHTS and CDR2 as YDEGEE. The CDR3 DNA reads TGTGCCAGCAGCCTTTTAACAGGGGCCGATGGCTACACCTTC. It codes for CASSLLTGADGYTF.

This chain links TRBV5-3 with TRBJ1-2; D is unclear. TRBV5-3 falls under the ORF class, with uncertain function. CDR3 length equals 12 residues. Trimming stripped 6 bases from V and 8 bases from J, with 14 bases between. The CDR3, as DNA: TGTGCCAGAATCCTGTGGGATGTCGGCTACACCTTC. Translation: CARILWDVGYTF.

This clone was seen only a few times. V gene TRBV9 combines with J gene TRBJ2-2, with D possibly called TRBD1 or TRBD2 (6 bases each). Trimming took off 1 base at V and 3 bases at J, with 13 bases between the two ends. Germline V gene data show CDR1 as SGDLS and CDR2 as YYNGEE. The CDR3 is made up of 16 amino acids. This chain's CDR3 is CASSVSWGADTGELFF. The CDR3 DNA reads TGTGCCAGCAGCGTATCCTGGGGGGCCGACACCGGGGAGCTGTTTTTT.

This sequence joins TRBV10-2 and TRBJ2-6; D call uncertain. The V end was cut by 6 bases, the J end by 2 bases, with 8 bases between. Germline CDR1 WSHSY, CDR2 SAAADI. This CDR3 comprises 14 residues. The CDR3, as DNA: TGCGCCAGCAGCCTATTCACTGGGGCCAACGTCCTGACTTTC. This codes for CASSLFTGANVLTF.

The chain is built from TRBV11-3 and TRBJ1-2; D perhaps matches TRBD1 (6 bases). Trimming removed 5 bases at V and 5 bases at J, with 12 bases between. CDR1 and CDR2 (germline): SGHNT, YENEEA. The CDR3 spans 13 residues. The CDR3 DNA reads TGTGCCAGCAGCGAAGACAGGCGATATGGCTACACCTTC. Protein product: CASSEDRRYGYTF.